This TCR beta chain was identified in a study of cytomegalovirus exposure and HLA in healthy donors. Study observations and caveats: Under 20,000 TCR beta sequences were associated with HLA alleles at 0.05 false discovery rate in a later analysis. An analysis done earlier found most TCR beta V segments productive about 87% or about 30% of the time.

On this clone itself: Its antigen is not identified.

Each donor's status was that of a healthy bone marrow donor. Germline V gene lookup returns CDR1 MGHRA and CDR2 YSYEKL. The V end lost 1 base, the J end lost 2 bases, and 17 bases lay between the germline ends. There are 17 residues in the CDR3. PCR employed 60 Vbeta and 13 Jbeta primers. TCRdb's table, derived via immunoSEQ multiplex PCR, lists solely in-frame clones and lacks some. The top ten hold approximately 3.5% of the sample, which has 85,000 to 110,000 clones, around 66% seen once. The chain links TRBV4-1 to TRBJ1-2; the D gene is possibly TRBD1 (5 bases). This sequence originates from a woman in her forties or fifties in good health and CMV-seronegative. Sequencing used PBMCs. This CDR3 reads CASSQVQTVKKNYGYTF. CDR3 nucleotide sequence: TGCGCCAGCAGCCAAGTTCAGACAGTAAAGAAGAACTATGGCTACACCTTC.